This T cell receptor beta chain derives from a study of blood T cell repertoires in COVID-19. Produced via immunoSEQ multiplex PCR; TCRdb's table is partial and in-frame only. The data contain about 73,000 clones, roughly three quarters of them singletons. Patients in Seattle were enrolled during active infection, then followed longitudinally. J was trimmed by 4 bases and V by 2 bases; bases with no gene match: 7. Germline V gives CDR1 SGDLS, CDR2 YYNGEE. The CDR3 has 15 residues. Specimen: peripheral blood. This TCR was sampled from a man aged 65-85 years with COVID-19, enrolled during active disease. The genes are TRBV9 and TRBJ1-2, with 8 bases lining up with TRBD1. CDR3 DNA: TGTGCCAGCAGCGTCGGACAGGGTCCGTTCTATGGCTACACCTTC. Its protein is CASSVGQGPFYGYTF. Full variable domain (outside the CDR3, taken from reference TRBV9 and TRBJ1-2): DSGVTQTPKHLITATGQRVTLRCSPRSGDLSVYWYQQSLDQGLQFLIQYYNGEERAKGNILERFSAQQFPDLHSELNLSSLELGDSALYFCASSVGQGPFYGYTFGSGTRLTVV.